The following is a T cell receptor beta chain sequence with its context. What it recognizes is unknown. Generated by immunoSEQ multiplex PCR, the TCRdb table keeps only in-frame clones and is missing some. The sample has approximately 63,000 clones; around 93% are singletons. From germline, CDR1 is LGHNA and CDR2 YSLEER. This CDR3 region has 16 residues. V lost 3 bases to trimming and J lost 1 base, with 15 bases between them. These data come from a study of graft-versus-host responses after intestinal transplantation. Study details: Multivisceral, liver-intestinal, or isolated intestinal grafts were transplanted into recipients. The recipients all started with anti-thymocyte globulin induction and then took tacrolimus and steroids for roughly 3 years.

Points from the study as a whole: Present in recipient marrow, GvH clones included some that appeared first in ileum or blood. Peak levels of circulating GvH clones tracked with early post-transplant HvG declines.

This clonotype was sampled from a human donor who was the organ donor for an intestinal transplant. The material sequenced was unstimulated CD4+ T cells sorted from spleen or lymph node cells, taken before transplant. V and J are TRBV4-3 and TRBJ1-1; tentatively, D is TRBD1 (5 bases). CDR3 DNA sequence: TGCGCCAGCAGCCAGTTACTTTGGGGGGAGAACACTGAAGCTTTCTTT. Protein: CASSQLLWGENTEAFF.